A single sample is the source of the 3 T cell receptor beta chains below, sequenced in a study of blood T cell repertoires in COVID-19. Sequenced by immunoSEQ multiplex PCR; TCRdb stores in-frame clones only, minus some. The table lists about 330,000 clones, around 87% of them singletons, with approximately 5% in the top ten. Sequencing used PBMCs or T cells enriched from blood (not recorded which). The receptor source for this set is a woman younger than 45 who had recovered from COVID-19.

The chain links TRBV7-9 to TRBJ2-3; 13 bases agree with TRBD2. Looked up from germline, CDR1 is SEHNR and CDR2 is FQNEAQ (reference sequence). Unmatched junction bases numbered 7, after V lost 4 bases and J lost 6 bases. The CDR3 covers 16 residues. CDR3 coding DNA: TGTGCCAGCAGCTCCGGGACTAGCGGGGCGGCGGATACGCAGTATTTT. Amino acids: CASSSGTSGAADTQYF.

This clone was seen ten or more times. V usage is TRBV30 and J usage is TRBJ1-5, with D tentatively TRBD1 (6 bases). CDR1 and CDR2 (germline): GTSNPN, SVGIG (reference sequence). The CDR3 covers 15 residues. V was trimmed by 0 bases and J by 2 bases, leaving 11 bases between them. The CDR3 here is CAWSVPDSRNQPQHF. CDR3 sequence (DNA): TGTGCCTGGAGTGTACCGGACAGCCGCAATCAGCCCCAGCATTTT.

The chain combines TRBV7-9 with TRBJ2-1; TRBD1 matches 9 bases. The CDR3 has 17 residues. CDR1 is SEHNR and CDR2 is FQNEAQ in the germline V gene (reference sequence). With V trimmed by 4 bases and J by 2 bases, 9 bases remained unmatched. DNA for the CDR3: TGTGCCAGCAGCTCATCTCGGACAGGGGCTACCTACAATGAGCAGTTCTTC. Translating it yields CASSSSRTGATYNEQFF. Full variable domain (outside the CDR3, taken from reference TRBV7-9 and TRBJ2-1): DTGVSQNPRHKITKRGQNVTFRCDPISEHNRLYWYRQTLGQGPEFLTYFQNEAQLEKSRLLSDRFSAERPKGSFSTLEIQRTEQGDSAMYLCASSSSRTGATYNEQFFGPGTRLTVL.